This TCR beta chain was sequenced during a study of identical twins. Points on this clonotype: Antigen: not known.

Study conclusions and caveats: One should note that invariant MAIT and iNKT cells could partly confound zero-insertion analyses. Cord blood's abundant beta clonotypes had fewer insertions, unlike memory repertoires. Out-of-frame TCR alpha sharing observed in monozygotic twins exceeded model estimates.

CDR1 and CDR2 (germline): SGHRS, YFSETQ. V was cut by 0 bases and J by 0 bases, with 11 bases left in between. The CDR3 totals 16 residues. TCRdb re-analysed the 5' RACE reads in MiXCR, keeping a single row per CDR3 protein. This sample has hundreds of thousands of distinct CDR3 sequences, with 15% to 20% found just once. These sequences were also reported in another study, on T cells expressing NK-cell markers. From that second work: Four donors showed these clonotypes also leading the CD3+CD56-NKG2C+ fraction.

This sequence originates from a woman younger than 35 in good health. The material sequenced was PBMCs. This sequence joins TRBV5-1 and TRBJ2-3; D not certain. CDR3 DNA: TGCGCCAGCAGCTTGGTTGGCAGAAAAAGCACAGATACGCAGTATTTT. Amino acid sequence: CASSLVGRKSTDTQYF. Combining the CDR3 with reference TRBV5-1 and TRBJ2-3 gives the whole variable domain KAGVTQTPRYLIKTRGQQVTLSCSPISGHRSVSWYQQTPGQGLQFLFEYFSETQRNKGNFPGRFSGRQFSNSRSEMNVSTLELGDSALYLCASSLVGRKSTDTQYFGPGTRLTVL.